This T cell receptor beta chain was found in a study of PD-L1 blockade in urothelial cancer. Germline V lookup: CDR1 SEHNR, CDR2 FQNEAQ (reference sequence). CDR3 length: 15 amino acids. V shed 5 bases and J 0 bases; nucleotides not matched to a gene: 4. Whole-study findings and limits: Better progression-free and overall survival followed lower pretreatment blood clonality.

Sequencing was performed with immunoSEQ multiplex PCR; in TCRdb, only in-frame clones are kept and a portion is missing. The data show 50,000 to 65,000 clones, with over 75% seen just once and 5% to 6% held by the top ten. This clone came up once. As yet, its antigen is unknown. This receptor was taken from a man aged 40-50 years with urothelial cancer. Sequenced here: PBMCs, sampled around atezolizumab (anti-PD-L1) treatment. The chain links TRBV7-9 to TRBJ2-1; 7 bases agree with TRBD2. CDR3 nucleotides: TGTGCCAGCAGCGCAACTAGCGACTCCTACAATGAGCAGTTCTTC. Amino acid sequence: CASSATSDSYNEQFF.